Here is one T cell receptor (beta chain) with its context. Its target is not known. This sample was included in a study of T-cell memory formation after mild COVID-19. Findings and limits, study-wide: Contracting clones, day 15 to 85, had balanced CD4/CD8, and later expanders favored CD4+. There was no confirmation that second-wave clones peaking on day 37 were SARS-CoV-2 specific.

From 5'RACE with constant-segment primers came TCR alpha and TCR beta cDNA libraries that carried sample barcodes and UMIs. TCRdb redid the calling of the 5' RACE reads with MiXCR, one entry per CDR3 protein. The sample contains roughly 35,000 distinct CDR3 sequences, 21% of which appear only once. Germline values: CDR1 KGHDR, CDR2 SFDVKD. The CDR3 length is 13 residues. V lost 2 bases and J lost 4, with 5 bases in between. V and J are TRBV24-1 and TRBJ2-1; no reliable D call. The sample was PBMCs or a T cell subset sorted from them (not recorded which). This sequence was found in an adult who had mild COVID-19 (a few samples of this study predate the infection). Cell type and time point are not known. CDR3 sequence (DNA): TGTGCCACCAGTGATTCCTCTTACAATGAGCAGTTCTTC. This encodes CATSDSSYNEQFF.